Following are 5 T cell receptor beta chains from one sample sequenced in a study of blood T cells in healthy people across ages. The use of a sample-barcoded 5' primer and a J-beta primer mix characterized a second PCR of roughly 7 to 12 cycles. TCRdb itself ran the 5' RACE reads through MiXCR, one entry per CDR3 protein. Among just over 1 million distinct CDR3 sequences listed, 35% to 50% were seen once. What was sequenced was blood. The origin of the receptors is a woman aged 60 to 75 in good health.

The V call is TRBV6-2 or TRBV6-3, the J call TRBJ2-7, with 10 nucleotides matching TRBD2. The CDR3 consists of 15 residues. The ends lost 0 bases at V and 7 bases at J; junction bases unmatched: 6. Looked up from germline, CDR1 is MNHEY and CDR2 is SVGEGT. The CDR3 sequence is CASSYSASGRREQYF. CDR3 DNA: TGTGCCAGCAGTTACTCGGCTAGCGGGAGAAGGGAGCAGTACTTC.

This clonotype has just one count. This sequence joins TRBV20-1 and TRBJ2-3; 7 nucleotides agree with TRBD1. With V trimmed by 4 bases and J by 1 base, 5 bases remained unmatched. This CDR3 spans 14 amino acids. Germline assignment: CDR1 DFQATT and CDR2 SNEGSKA (reference sequence). CDR3 residues: CSAKGTVGTDTQYF. In nucleotides, the CDR3 is TGCAGTGCTAAGGGGACAGTTGGCACAGATACGCAGTATTTT.

This clonotype has more than one count but fewer than ten. The CDR3 region has the DNA TGTGCCAGCAGTACCCAAGGGGGTCTCCATCTTTCCGGGGAGCTGTTTTTT. This codes for CASSTQGGLHLSGELFF. This chain connects TRBV12-3 or TRBV12-4 to TRBJ2-2; perhaps TRBD1 as D (6 bases). V lost 5 bases and J lost 6, with 22 bases in between. This CDR3 comprises 17 residues.

The chain links TRBV5-1 to TRBJ2-7, with D maybe TRBD1 (6 bases). CDR1 SGHRS and CDR2 YFSETQ come from the germline V gene. The germline V and J ends were trimmed by 4 bases and 0 bases, with 11 bases remaining between them. The length of the CDR3 is 14 residues. CDR3 region: CASSTRTASYEQYF. The CDR3 coding sequence is TGCGCCAGCAGCACCCGGACAGCCTCCTACGAGCAGTACTTC.

This chain connects TRBV28 to TRBJ1-4, with no clear D. Germline V gives CDR1 MDHEN, CDR2 SYDVKM. V was trimmed by 5 bases and J by 7 bases, leaving 14 bases between them. The CDR3 has 14 amino acids. CDR3 sequence: CASSPPGNVEKLFF. DNA for the CDR3: TGTGCCAGCAGTCCCCCGGGTAATGTTGAAAAACTGTTTTTT.